A single sample is the source of the 25 T cell receptor beta chains below, sequenced in a study of cytomegalovirus exposure and HLA in healthy donors. Vbeta (60) and Jbeta (13) primers were used in the PCR. Some clones are missing from TCRdb's copy, which holds only in-frame ones; the method was immunoSEQ multiplex PCR. The sample has roughly 150,000 clones, roughly 65% seen once. The sample was PBMCs. These receptors all stem from a woman under 40 in good health and CMV-seronegative.

This chain joins TRBV30 and TRBJ1-4; no reliable D call. Deletions cut 0 bases from V and 8 bases from J, with 7 bases between. The CDR3 length is 12 residues. Germline CDR1 reads GTSNPN; CDR2 reads SVGIG (reference sequence). CDR3 loop: CAWSVRVEKLFF. Written as DNA, the CDR3 is TGTGCCTGGAGTGTAAGAGTGGAAAAACTGTTTTTT.

This chain links TRBV10-3 with TRBJ2-1; D possibly corresponds to TRBD2 (5 bases). The CDR3 extends over 14 amino acids. Germline CDR1 ENHRY, CDR2 SYGVKD. V lost 0 bases and J lost 8, with 11 bases in between. The CDR3 protein is CAISESASLHEQFF. The DNA of the CDR3 is TGTGCCATCAGTGAGTCGGCTAGCCTCCATGAGCAGTTCTTC.

V gene TRBV11-1 combines with J gene TRBJ2-7; 9 nucleotides line up with TRBD2. This CDR3 contains 13 residues. With V trimmed by 5 bases and J by 6 bases, 5 bases remained unmatched. Germline V lookup: CDR1 SGHAT, CDR2 FQDESV (reference sequence). CDR3 amino acids: CASSAAGGGEQYV. The CDR3 region has the DNA TGTGCCAGCAGCGCCGCGGGGGGGGGCGAGCAGTACGTC.

This chain links TRBV10-1 with TRBJ1-1; 10 bases match TRBD1. The CDR3 runs to 15 residues. CDR1 is WNHNN, CDR2 SYGVQD, per germline (reference sequence). The V gene end was trimmed by 6 bases and the J gene end by 1 base; junction bases not matched to a gene: 5. The CDR3 loop reads CASRRDRGRNTEAFF. The DNA for the CDR3 is TGCGCCAGCAGGCGGGACAGGGGAAGGAACACTGAAGCTTTCTTT.

The chain uses TRBV2 and TRBJ1-5, with a weak D call TRBD1 (6 bases). The V end lost 7 bases, the J end lost 7 bases, and 17 bases lay between the germline ends. The CDR3 loop spans 14 amino acids. Per the germline V gene, CDR1 is SNHLY and CDR2 is FYNNEI. The CDR3 loop is CASKATGAMQPQHF. The CDR3 region has the DNA TGTGCCAGCAAAGCGACAGGAGCCATGCAGCCCCAGCATTTT.

This clone was recorded a few times. The sample carries other DNA sequences with the same CDR3. The chain recombines TRBV5-1 with TRBJ1-4, with a weak D call TRBD1 (5 bases). Per germline, CDR1 SGHRS and CDR2 YFSETQ. Trimming stripped 0 bases from V and 8 bases from J, with 11 bases between. The CDR3 runs to 14 residues. CDR3 nucleotide sequence: TGCGCCAGCAGCTTGGGCCAGGGAGGAGAAAAACTGTTTTTT. Encoded protein: CASSLGQGGEKLFF.

This chain links TRBV10-2 with TRBJ2-7; TRBD1 aligns across 8 bases. The V segment lost 5 bases and the J segment 5 bases; nucleotides outside the gene matches: 5. This CDR3 is 13 amino acids long. Germline-derived CDR1 and CDR2 are WSHSY and SAAADI. CDR3 in amino acids: CASSLTGVNEQYF. CDR3 nucleotides: TGCGCCAGCAGTTTGACAGGGGTCAACGAGCAGTACTTC.

This clone was seen once. The V gene is TRBV6-5, the J gene TRBJ1-6; D unresolved. CDR1 is MNHEY and CDR2 is SVGAGI in the germline V gene. V was shortened by 6 bases and J by 6 bases, with 9 bases between the two germline ends. The length of the CDR3 is 13 residues. CDR3 loop: CASRLETNSPLHF. The CDR3 coding sequence is TGTGCCAGCAGACTAGAAACTAATTCACCCCTCCACTTT.

CDR3: CASTRTPTDTQYF. Written as DNA, the CDR3 is TGTGCCAGCACCAGAACCCCCACAGATACGCAGTATTTT. The gene calls are TRBV27 and TRBJ2-3; D not resolved. With 7 bases removed from V and 2 bases from J, the gap between germline ends came to 10 bases. The CDR3 runs 13 residues. The V gene's germline CDR1 is MNHEY and CDR2 SMNVEV (reference sequence).

This chain links TRBV9 with TRBJ2-3; D possibly corresponds to TRBD2 (7 bases). Germline lookup yields CDR1 SGDLS and CDR2 YYNGEE. The CDR3 runs 16 residues. Trimming took off 0 bases at V and 4 bases at J, with 15 bases between the two ends. The chain's CDR3 is CASSVVAGAPADTQYF. The CDR3 coding sequence is TGTGCCAGCAGCGTAGTTGCGGGGGCCCCCGCAGATACGCAGTATTTT.

This clone was seen only a few times. The rearrangement joins TRBV5-8 to TRBJ2-2; 7 nucleotides align to TRBD1. The CDR3 loop spans 17 amino acids. Germline V gene data show CDR1 as SGHTS and CDR2 as YDEGEE. V shed 4 bases and J 0 bases; nucleotides not matched to a gene: 9. The CDR3 sequence: CASSPMLTGANTGELFF. CDR3 coding DNA: TGTGCCAGCAGCCCGATGCTTACAGGGGCGAACACCGGGGAGCTGTTTTTT.

CDR3 sequence reads: CASSLEGGASTEAFF. CDR3 DNA sequence: TGCGCCAGCAGCTTGGAGGGGGGGGCGAGTACTGAAGCTTTCTTT. The chain combines TRBV5-1 with TRBJ1-1; D possibly corresponds to TRBD1 (6 bases). There are 15 residues in the CDR3. Trimming left V 0 bases short and J 5 bases short, with 14 bases between. Germline V CDR1 and CDR2: SGHRS, YFSETQ.

The chain recombines TRBV5-5 with TRBJ1-2; the match to TRBD1 covers 8 bases. CDR1 SGHKS and CDR2 YYEKEE come from the germline V gene (reference sequence). The CDR3 sequence is 14 residues long. Trimming removed 4 bases from V and 4 bases from J; junction bases left unmatched: 6. CDR3 loop: CASSGDRSGYGYTF. CDR3 nucleotides: TGTGCCAGCAGCGGGGACAGGTCGGGCTATGGCTACACCTTC.

The rearrangement links TRBV30 to TRBJ2-7; TRBD1 might be the D (5 bases). This CDR3 is 13 amino acids long. CDR1 and CDR2 (germline): GTSNPN, SVGIG (reference sequence). V was cut by 3 bases and J by 3 bases, with 12 bases left in between. Written as DNA, the CDR3 is TGTGCCTGGAGCCAAGACAGAGACTACGAGCAGTACTTC. It codes for CAWSQDRDYEQYF.

The chain is built from TRBV18 and TRBJ2-7; D is ambiguous. V was shortened by 1 base and J by 5 bases, with 9 bases between the two germline ends. The CDR3 runs to 13 residues. Germline CDR1 KGHSH, CDR2 LQKENI. The chain's CDR3 is CASSPLERHEQYF. CDR3 DNA: TGTGCCAGCTCACCACTCGAGCGCCACGAGCAGTACTTC.

The chain links TRBV5-6 to TRBJ1-4, with 9 bases lining up with TRBD1. CDR3 length: 16 residues. CDR1 and CDR2 (germline): SGHDT, YYEEEE. Trimming took 4 bases from V and 6 from J; bases not matched to a gene: 10. For the CDR3, the DNA is TGTGCCAGCAGCCCCCGAGGGGGACAGGGACATGAAAAACTGTTTTTT. This translates into CASSPRGGQGHEKLFF.

The rearrangement links TRBV27 to TRBJ2-1; D is uncertain. Germline CDR1 MNHEY, CDR2 SMNVEV (reference sequence). The length of the CDR3 is 15 residues. Trimming removed 2 bases from V and 4 bases from J, with 12 bases in between. The CDR3 sequence is CASSLMTSGYNEQFF. The CDR3 region has the DNA TGTGCCAGCAGTTTAATGACATCTGGTTACAATGAGCAGTTCTTC.

The genes are TRBV6-1 and TRBJ2-5; D is unresolved. Trimming removed 1 base from V and 7 bases from J, with 13 bases in between. The CDR3 consists of 14 residues. From germline, CDR1 is MNHNS and CDR2 SASEGT. CDR3 loop: CASSEGLSSRTQYF. In DNA, the CDR3 is TGTGCCAGCAGTGAAGGGCTGTCTAGTCGGACCCAGTACTTC.

The chain links TRBV5-5 to TRBJ2-1; D call uncertain. The germline CDR1 and CDR2 sequences are SGHKS and YYEKEE (reference sequence). This CDR3 region has 16 residues. Trimming left V 1 base short and J 0 bases short, with 11 bases between. The CDR3 DNA follows: TGTGCCAGCAGCTTGACCGATTCGAGCTCCTACAATGAGCAGTTCTTC. Encoded protein: CASSLTDSSSYNEQFF.

The chain carries TRBV7-9 and TRBJ1-3, with a weak D call TRBD1 (6 bases). This CDR3 comprises 15 residues. Trimming removed 3 bases at V and 0 bases at J, with 9 bases between. CDR1 SEHNR and CDR2 FQNEAQ come from the germline V gene (reference sequence). The CDR3 region has the DNA TGTGCCAGCAGCTTGGACAGCTTCTCTGGAAACACCATATATTTT. The encoded protein is CASSLDSFSGNTIYF.

This clone has just a few counts. V is TRBV6-5 and J is TRBJ2-7; 9 bases align to TRBD2. The CDR3 is made up of 16 amino acids. Per germline, CDR1 MNHEY and CDR2 SVGAGI. V lost 2 bases to trimming and J lost 2 bases; unmatched junction nucleotides: 7. CDR3 coding DNA: TGTGCCAGCAGTTACGAGAGTCTAGCGGGGCCCTACGAGCAGTACTTC. Its protein product is CASSYESLAGPYEQYF.

This chain links TRBV6-5 with TRBJ2-5; 11 nucleotides match TRBD2. This CDR3 has 15 amino acids. With V trimmed by 5 bases and J by 2 bases, 4 bases remained unmatched. The germline V gene has CDR1 MNHEY and CDR2 SVGAGI. The chain's CDR3 is CASSLLAGVQETQYF. The DNA for the CDR3 is TGTGCCAGCAGTCTACTAGCGGGGGTTCAAGAGACCCAGTACTTC.

V and J are TRBV30 and TRBJ2-3, with 8 bases aligning to TRBD2. The germline V gene encodes CDR1 GTSNPN and CDR2 SVGIG (reference sequence). CDR3 length: 15 amino acids. The V segment lost 4 bases and the J segment 2 bases; nucleotides outside the gene matches: 8. The CDR3 bases are TGTGCCTGGACGGGAGGGCTTGGTTCCACAGATACGCAGTATTTT. Protein: CAWTGGLGSTDTQYF.

The chain carries TRBV28 and TRBJ1-1; tentative D call: TRBD1 (6 bases). CDR3 size: 11 residues. V dropped 3 bases and J dropped 10 bases, with 9 bases sitting between them. The V gene's germline CDR1 is MDHEN and CDR2 SYDVKM. Here the CDR3 reads CASSFEGVAFF. The CDR3 DNA reads TGTGCCAGCAGTTTCGAGGGGGTAGCTTTCTTT.

CDR3 bases: TGTGCCAGCAGTCCGGGACAGGGATACCGTCTACCCCAGCATTTT. Translating it yields CASSPGQGYRLPQHF. The rearrangement links TRBV28 to TRBJ1-5, with 9 bases that match TRBD1. The CDR3 is 15 amino acids. Germline loops: CDR1 MDHEN, CDR2 SYDVKM. Trimming took 5 bases from V and 10 from J; bases not matched to a gene: 12.